These 13 T cell receptor beta chains share one sample of origin, sequenced in a study of blood T cell repertoires in COVID-19. TCRdb's copy holds only in-frame clones and misses some; the assay was immunoSEQ multiplex PCR. The table lists around 130,000 clones, about four fifths of them singletons. Sequencing was done on a sample of PBMCs or T cells enriched from blood (not recorded which). The source is a man aged 30 to 45 who had recovered from COVID-19.

The chain recombines TRBV10-1 with TRBJ2-7, with a weak D call TRBD1 (6 bases). CDR3 length: 17 amino acids. Looked up from germline, CDR1 is WNHNN and CDR2 is SYGVQD (reference sequence). Trimming pared 0 bases from V and 6 bases from J, leaving 21 bases between. In DNA, the CDR3 is TGCGCCAGCAGTGAGTCAGGCAGGGGTTTTCTCTTGCTCGAGCAGTACGTC. Its translation: CASSESGRGFLLLEQYV.

The chain uses TRBV18 and TRBJ2-3, with 7 bases aligning to TRBD2. The CDR3 loop spans 15 amino acids. V shed 5 bases, J shed 1 base, and the junction held 6 bases outside the gene matches. Germline V lookup: CDR1 KGHSH, CDR2 LQKENI. The CDR3 reads CASSLAGQRTDTQYF. The CDR3 DNA reads TGTGCCAGCTCATTAGCGGGCCAACGCACAGATACGCAGTATTTT. The full variable domain, with the rest looked up from reference TRBV18 and TRBJ2-3, is NAGVMQNPRHLVRRRGQEARLRCSPMKGHSHVYWYRQLPEEGLKFMVYLQKENIIDESGMPKERFSAEFPKEGPSILRIQQVVRGDSAAYFCASSLAGQRTDTQYFGPGTRLTVL.

This chain connects TRBV9 to TRBJ1-1, with a tentative D call TRBD1 (6 bases). With 0 bases removed from V and 5 bases from J, the gap between germline ends came to 17 bases. CDR1 is SGDLS and CDR2 is YYNGEE in the germline V gene. The CDR3 contains 16 residues. The CDR3, as DNA: TGTGCCAGCAGCGTAGGTCCAGACAGGAGCAGGACTGAAGCTTTCTTT. It specifies CASSVGPDRSRTEAFF.

V is TRBV6-5 and J is TRBJ2-2; 9 bases fit TRBD2. The V segment lost 8 bases and the J segment 1 base; nucleotides outside the gene matches: 5. This CDR3 has 15 amino acids. Looked up from germline, CDR1 is MNHEY and CDR2 is SVGAGI. CDR3 nucleotides: TGTGCCAGCCGGCGGGAGGGCCAGAACACCGGGGAGCTGTTTTTT. It yields the protein CASRREGQNTGELFF.

The CDR3: CASSQHSSYEQYF. The CDR3 DNA reads TGTGCCAGCAGCCAGCATAGCTCCTACGAGCAGTACTTC. The chain recombines TRBV3-1 (or the pseudogene TRBV3-2) with TRBJ2-7; D remains ambiguous. CDR1 LGHDT and CDR2 YNNKEL come from the germline V gene (reference sequence). The CDR3 is 13 residues long. Deletions cut 3 bases from V and 0 bases from J, with 6 bases between.

The chain employs TRBV7-9 and TRBJ2-1, with 9 bases identical to TRBD2. The ends lost 5 bases at V and 7 bases at J; junction bases unmatched: 3. Germline assignment: CDR1 SEHNR and CDR2 FQNEAQ (reference sequence). This CDR3 has 13 residues. The CDR3 loop is CASSRSGGNEQFF. CDR3 nucleotide sequence: TGTGCCAGCAGCCGTAGCGGGGGAAATGAGCAGTTCTTC.

V is TRBV7-9 and J is TRBJ1-2; perhaps TRBD1 as D (5 bases). CDR3 length: 14 amino acids. The V gene's germline CDR1 is SEHNR and CDR2 FQNEAQ (reference sequence). Trimming pared 3 bases from V and 2 bases from J, leaving 10 bases between. CDR3 region: CASSFGDLNYGYTF. The CDR3 nucleotides are TGTGCCAGCAGCTTTGGGGACTTAAACTATGGCTACACCTTC.

V usage is TRBV12-5 and J usage is TRBJ2-2; 9 nucleotides align to TRBD1. Germline values: CDR1 LGHNT, CDR2 FRNRAP. V trimming: 8 bases; J trimming: 3 bases; junction bases outside the gene matches: 7. This CDR3 region has 15 residues. The CDR3 nucleotides are TGTGCTAGTTCTCCCGGGACAGGGCACACCGGGGAGCTGTTTTTT. As protein: CASSPGTGHTGELFF.

This clone appeared a few times. J is TRBJ2-2 and V is TRBV5-1; D call uncertain. Germline CDR1 and CDR2: SGHRS and YFSETQ. The V end lost 4 bases, the J end lost 1 base, and 14 bases lay between the germline ends. This CDR3 contains 16 residues. CDR3 coding DNA: TGCGCCAGCAGCCCCCTCGATAGTGAGAACACCGGGGAGCTGTTTTTT. Its translation: CASSPLDSENTGELFF.

In this sample, this clone turned up once. This sequence joins TRBV13 and TRBJ2-7; perhaps TRBD1 as D (5 bases). The CDR3 has 15 residues. Trimming pared 5 bases from V and 4 bases from J, leaving 18 bases between. Germline V gene lookup returns CDR1 PRHDT and CDR2 FYEKMQ (reference sequence). The CDR3 DNA reads TGTGCCAGCAGCCCCGGACCAGGGTGGCGGTACGAGCAGTACTTC. Its protein is CASSPGPGWRYEQYF.

This chain links TRBV7-2 with TRBJ2-1; D perhaps matches TRBD1 (5 bases). Germline V gene lookup returns CDR1 SGHTA and CDR2 FQGNSA. The CDR3 length is 17 residues. V lost 1 base and J lost 4, with 17 bases in between. The CDR3 region has the DNA TGTGCCAGCAGCTTAGATCAGGGTCTACAGCCTTACAATGAGCAGTTCTTC. Translated, it gives CASSLDQGLQPYNEQFF. Supplemented by reference TRBV7-2 and TRBJ2-1, the full variable domain reads GAGVSQSPSNKVTEKGKDVELRCDPISGHTALYWYRQSLGQGLEFLIYFQGNSAPDKSGLPSDRFSAERTGGSVSTLTIQRTQQEDSAVYLCASSLDQGLQPYNEQFFGPGTRLTVL.

This clone occurred a few times. This rearrangement joins TRBV7-9 to TRBJ1-1; D is undetermined. The ends were cut back, 2 bases at V and 0 bases at J, with 13 bases in the middle. The CDR3 sequence is 16 residues long. Germline V lookup: CDR1 SEHNR, CDR2 FQNEAQ (reference sequence). In DNA form, the CDR3 reads TGTGCCAGCAGCTTACGGAATGAGCAGGTGAACACTGAAGCTTTCTTT. Translation gives CASSLRNEQVNTEAFF. The full variable domain, its missing parts supplied by reference TRBV7-9 and TRBJ1-1, is DTGVSQNPRHKITKRGQNVTFRCDPISEHNRLYWYRQTLGQGPEFLTYFQNEAQLEKSRLLSDRFSAERPKGSFSTLEIQRTEQGDSAMYLCASSLRNEQVNTEAFFGQGTRLTVV.

The CDR3 DNA reads TGTGCCAGCAGTTTGACAGGGGGCCCCCATAAGCATTTT. Translated: CASSLTGGPHKHF. The chain has TRBV12-3 or TRBV12-4 and TRBJ1-5, with 10 bases lining up with TRBD1. J gave up 14 bases and V 3 bases, and 7 bases lay outside the gene matches. CDR3 size: 13 residues.